Reported below is one T cell receptor beta chain. As yet, its antigen is unknown. This sample stems from a study of memory CD4+ T cells and cytomegalovirus serostatus. On the study more broadly: Donors were healthy Belgian adults, 9 CMV seropositive and about two dozen seronegative.

The sort gate was single viable CD3+CD4+CD8-CD45RO+ cells for memory CD4+ T cells. Trimming took off 0 bases at V and 2 bases at J, with 15 bases between the two ends. The germline CDR1 and CDR2 sequences are MNHNS and SASEGT. CDR3 length: 17 residues. Source study methods: Out-of-frame sequences were removed, leaving a few million distinct TCRbeta sequences. Profiled with immunoSEQ multiplex PCR; TCRdb holds only in-frame clones, not every one. The V and J calls and clone size are taken from that table; D and trimming were inferred from the DNA. The repertoire consists of 80,000 to 100,000 clones, with around 80% occurring once and the leading ten covering 3.6%. Study conclusions and caveats: The CMV-associated TCR signature appears largely within the CD4+ memory repertoire. Of approximately 150 reported CMV TCRbeta sequences, roughly 70 were found in memory CD4+ repertoires.

V is TRBV6-1 and J is TRBJ2-3; weak D call: TRBD1 (6 bases). The sequenced sample consisted of memory CD4+ T cells from blood. This TCR came from an adult in good health and CMV-seropositive. CDR3 nucleotides: TGTGCCAGCAGTGAAGCGGTTTCAGGGGTCCCCACAGATACGCAGTATTTT. Amino acid sequence: CASSEAVSGVPTDTQYF.